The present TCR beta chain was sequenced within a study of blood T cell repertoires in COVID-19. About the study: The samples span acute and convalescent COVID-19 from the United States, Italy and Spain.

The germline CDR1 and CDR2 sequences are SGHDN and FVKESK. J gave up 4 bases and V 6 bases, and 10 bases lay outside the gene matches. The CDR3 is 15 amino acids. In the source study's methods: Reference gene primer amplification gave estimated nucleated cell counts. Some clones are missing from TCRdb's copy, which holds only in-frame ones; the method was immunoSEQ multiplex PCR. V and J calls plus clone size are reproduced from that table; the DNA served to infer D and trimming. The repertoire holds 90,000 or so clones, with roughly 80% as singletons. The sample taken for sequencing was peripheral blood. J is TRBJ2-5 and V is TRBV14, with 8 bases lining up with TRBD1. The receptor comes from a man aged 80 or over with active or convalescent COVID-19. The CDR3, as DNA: TGTGCCAGCAGTCCGACAGGGGTTTTGTCAGAGACCCAGTACTTC. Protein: CASSPTGVLSETQYF.